This T cell receptor beta chain was found in a study of cytotoxic CD8 clonotypes in ibrutinib-treated CLL. At the level of the study: The patient breakdown showed roughly ten relapsed/refractory and around 16 treatment-naive cases, with under 18 IGHV unmutated. The response samples were taken once patients had been treated for a median of around eleven months, range 6 to 36. General study results and limits: Clonality went higher at ibrutinib response and then dropped back toward baseline at progression. Baseline clonality, higher than in age-matched healthy donors, tracked circulating CD8+ T-cell counts.

As to this clone: Its specificity is unknown.

TCRdb keeps only in-frame clones here, not all; method: immunoSEQ multiplex PCR. The table lists a few hundred thousand clones, 67% of them singletons. The starting material was PBMCs, obtained after 36 months of ibrutinib treatment. The sequence derives from a human donor with chronic lymphocytic leukemia.

The CDR3 reads CATRRHTNEKLFF. The CDR3 coding sequence is TGTGCTACCCGGAGGCACACTAATGAAAAACTGTTTTTT. This sequence joins TRBV7-9 and TRBJ1-4; unclear D gene. The germline CDR1 and CDR2 sequences are SEHNR and FQNEAQ (reference sequence). The CDR3 length is 13 residues.